This TCR beta chain is from a study of radiation and T cells in renal cell carcinoma. Overall study: Nephrectomy followed 15 Gy stereotactic body radiation by 4 weeks.

The study's findings and limits: From baseline, blood top tumor clonotypes peaked at 2 weeks post-radiation.

Turning to this clone: Its specificity is unknown.

V lost 3 bases, J lost 11 bases, and 10 bases stayed unmatched. Per the germline V gene, CDR1 is LNHDA and CDR2 is SQIVND (reference sequence). CDR3 length: 14 residues. Noted time point: blood 2 weeks post-SBRT. The treatment denotes: 15 Gy SBRT to primary tumor, nephrectomy 4 weeks later. Blood was sampled at baseline, 2 weeks and 4 weeks after SBRT. Measured with immunoSEQ multiplex PCR; TCRdb has only the in-frame clones, and not every one. In the table there are around 70,000 clones, around 76% of which are singletons. The material was blood, obtained from a patient whose treatment included radiotherapy and nephrectomy. The chain combines TRBV19 with TRBJ2-1; 7 bases match TRBD2. The clonotype was recovered from a man in his sixties with renal cell carcinoma. The CDR3 loop is CASSMAGVGTKQFF. CDR3 sequence (DNA): TGTGCCAGTAGTATGGCGGGGGTTGGGACCAAGCAGTTCTTC.